Shown below are 7 T cell receptor beta chains from a single sample sequenced in a study of CD8+CD57+ T cells in acquired aplastic anemia. Patients included in sequencing had previously demonstrated CD8+CD57+ cell expansion by flow cytometry. Genomic DNA templated the TCR beta VDJ and CDR3 profiling. TCRdb re-called the reads with MiXCR, one entry per CDR3 protein. The data contain about 160,000 distinct CDR3 sequences, 70% to 80% of them singletons. What was sequenced was sorted CD4+, CD8+, or CD8+CD57+ T cells (not recorded which) from PBMCs. These receptors all come from a human donor with aplastic anemia.

In this sample, this clonotype turned up a few times. V gene TRBV2 combines with J gene TRBJ1-6, with 9 bases that match TRBD1. The V and J ends lost 7 bases and 6 bases, in that order; junction bases with no gene match: 4. In germline, CDR1 is SNHLY, CDR2 FYNNEI. The length of the CDR3 is 14 residues. The CDR3 DNA sequence: TGTGCCAGCACCGGGACAGGGACTAATTCACCCCTCCACTTT. It specifies CASTGTGTNSPLHF.

The chain joins TRBV29-1 to TRBJ2-1; D is perhaps TRBD1 or TRBD2 (7 bases each). Germline V CDR1 and CDR2: SQVTM, ANQGSEA. V gave up 4 bases and J gave up 8 bases, with 12 bases separating them. This CDR3 is built from 12 residues. CDR3 sequence (DNA): TGCAGCGTTGGACAGGGAGGGGATGAGCAGTTCTTC. Its protein product is CSVGQGGDEQFF.

The CDR3 reads CASSLAASVRYNSPLHF. The CDR3 coding sequence is TGTGCCAGCAGCTTAGCGGCAAGTGTTCGGTATAATTCACCCCTCCACTTT. V gene TRBV9 combines with J gene TRBJ1-6; no clear D. This CDR3 has 17 amino acids. Between the trimmed V and J ends, which lost 4 bases and 4 bases, there was a span of 18 bases. Germline V lookup: CDR1 SGDLS, CDR2 YYNGEE.

This clonotype was detected only once. The chain employs TRBV5-6 and TRBJ2-5; possibly TRBD1 or TRBD2 for D (6 bases each). V dropped 0 bases and J dropped 5 bases, with 14 bases sitting between them. The CDR3 totals 15 residues. Germline values: CDR1 SGHDT, CDR2 YYEEEE. This CDR3 is CASSLEGGLAETQYF. The CDR3 nucleotides read TGTGCCAGCAGCTTGGAAGGGGGGCTAGCGGAGACCCAGTACTTC.

The V and J genes are TRBV5-1 and TRBJ2-7; D tentatively reads TRBD1 or TRBD2 (5 bases each). The CDR3 runs to 11 residues. The V end lost 2 bases, the J end lost 9 bases, and 9 bases lay between the germline ends. The germline gives CDR1 SGHRS, CDR2 YFSETQ. The CDR3 loop is CASSLGEMQYF. The CDR3 coding sequence is TGCGCCAGCAGCTTAGGGGAGATGCAGTACTTC. Using reference TRBV5-1 and TRBJ2-7 for the parts outside the CDR3, the full variable domain is KAGVTQTPRYLIKTRGQQVTLSCSPISGHRSVSWYQQTPGQGLQFLFEYFSETQRNKGNFPGRFSGRQFSNSRSEMNVSTLELGDSALYLCASSLGEMQYFGPGTRLTVT.

The chain has TRBV7-3 and TRBJ2-1; 8 bases are a match to TRBD2. Germline V gene data show CDR1 as SGHTA and CDR2 as FQGTGA. V gave up 2 bases and J gave up 5 bases; unmatched junction bases: 11. CDR3 length: 17 amino acids. As DNA, the CDR3 is TGTGCCAGCAGCTTAGGGTCGGGAGGGCGATTCGACAATGAGCAGTTCTTC. This encodes CASSLGSGGRFDNEQFF.

Concerning this clonotype: Mismatch with germline at one junction end may stem from a read error. The V call is TRBV5-6, the J call TRBJ2-1; 10 bases line up with TRBD2. CDR3 length: 15 residues. From germline, CDR1 is SGHDT and CDR2 YYEEEE. The DNA of the CDR3 is TGTGCCGGCAGGGAGGGGACTAGCGACAACAATGAGCAGTTCTTC. Translation: CAGREGTSDNNEQFF.